This TCR beta chain originates from a study of coeliac disease (dated 2022 in TCRdb). For the wider study: Each coeliac patient fell into one of three classes: newly diagnosed active disease, refractory coeliac disease type I, or disease kept under control by a gluten-free diet. The study set out to describe the TR repertoires of small intestinal T cells in active coeliac disease, refractory type I coeliac disease, and coeliac disease treated with a gluten-free diet. A total of about 30 patients were included in the full study, of whom some 22 had serologically confirmed coeliac disease and 8 were controls with non-small intestinal disorders. Small intestinal lymphocyte fractions from coeliac and non-coeliac patients were analysed in the study using next-generation sequencing of rearranged TRB and TRG CDR3 regions. TRB sequencing was successfully performed on samples from 27 to 30 subjects, among which approximately 23 paired bulk unsorted intraepithelial and lamina propria cell samples were included. High-resolution HLA typing was unavailable, so biased TRBV7-2 usage was queried as a proof of principle.

The paper's findings and limits, for the study overall: Published gliadin-specific TRB sequences were detected in about 45% of the 18 coeliac lamina propria samples but in only 1 of 6 controls. In the authors' view, the approach was unsuitable for unbiased detection of gliadin-specific T cells, since gliadin-specific T cells are scarce and rarely shared between patients. Separating intraepithelial cells from lamina propria cells did not give high-purity fractions, so cross-contamination between the two compartments may have occurred. For the most part, TRB repertoires were private, with most amino acid sequences found in only one sample, and V-gene usage showed no significant difference across disease groups. Compared with controls, active coeliac intraepithelial and lamina propria samples had TRB and TRG repertoires of lower clonality, which suggests that diverse T cells were recruited.

The CDR3 has 16 amino acids, counting the end cysteine and phenylalanine. The CDR3 DNA has 48 bases and is translated from base 1. Sequences MNHEY (CDR1) and SMNVEV (CDR2) are obtained from the germline V gene (reference sequence). Trimming at the junction amounts to 7 bases on V and 6 bases on J, and the germline ends lie 24 bases apart. Worth noting for this clone: Its antigen is unknown. One base away there is no much larger clone; base qualities are not given.

Cells were frozen in liquid nitrogen in DMSO/FBS as aliquots of about 500,000 cells, with a single aliquot from each fraction going to sequencing. All 30 or so patients in the study underwent endoscopy and small intestinal biopsy. To release lamina propria cells, the biopsy tissue left over after intraepithelial cell isolation was digested with collagenase. Genomic DNA was extracted from frozen unsorted cell fractions with the Qiagen DNeasy blood extraction kit. The library was prepared using the immunoSEQ multiplex PCR assay. In a multiplexed PCR, the TR loci were amplified; reverse primers were designed against J gene segments, whereas forward primers were designed against V gene segments. The amplified CDR3 regions were sequenced using the Illumina HiSeq System. Under the source paper's analysis protocol: To strip out PCR and sequencing errors and collapse the data into unique sequences, a nearest-neighbour algorithm merged closely related reads. Repertoires were summarised by clonality and by T cell density, defined as TR molecules per amount of genomic DNA input. CDR3 amino acid sequences present in at least 80% of unsorted samples were defined as public TRs, and these public TRs were then tested for differential abundance between coeliac and control samples. Every lamina propria sample was checked against a list of some 220 published gliadin-specific TRB sequences. Disease-group differences in clonality and density were tested with Kruskal-Wallis tests followed by Dunn post-tests. Sourced from immuneACCESS, this table was stored by TCRdb with only in-frame sequences that have V and J called. A share of the clones is absent; for the studies checked, an unresolved V gene accounts for under half, and the remainder has no known explanation. From that table come the V and J calls and clone size; the DNA was used to work out D and trimming. This sample holds several thousand clones; 63% were observed only once. Of the sample, around 3.3% is held by the ten largest clones.

The sample comprised lamina propria lymphocytes from the gut. The sample's cell subset or site label is to be understood as: lamina propria cell (LPC) fraction of small intestinal biopsy. The sequence joins TRBV27 to TRBJ1-2, with the D segment identity uncertain. This TCR came from a woman aged 60-75 years with active celiac disease. CDR3 region: CASKSHGVHLKHGYTF. The bases read TGTGCCAGCAAATCCCACGGAGTGCACTTAAAACATGGCTACACCTTC.